A selection of T cell receptor beta chains follows, all from one sample in a study of post-analysis software for immune sequencing data. TCRdb used MiXCR to reprocess the PCR reads, holding one entry per CDR3 protein. The sample carries roughly 580,000 distinct CDR3 sequences, 40% to 50% recorded once. The source material was blood. The receptor source for this set is a girl aged 5-17 years with multiple sclerosis. The CDR3 runs from the conserved cysteine through the conserved F or W. Each record gives: clone size, J gene, D gene, V gene, CDR3 DNA, CDR3 protein. D genes are given only for firm matches. The size of a clone is reported for some rows only, either as once, few or many, or as a class for expanded clones.

>NA|TRBJ1-2|TRBD1|TRBV29-1
TGCAGCGTTGAAGTAACGGGACAGGGAGGATCCTATGGCTACACCTTC
CSVEVTGQGGSYGYTF
>few|TRBJ1-1|NA|TRBV9
TGTGCCAGCAGCGTAGATCCAGGGCGGAACACTGAAGCTTTCTTT
CASSVDPGRNTEAFF
>NA|TRBJ2-1|TRBD2|TRBV7-9
TGTGCCAGCAGCCCCATGCGTAGCGGGGGTCGCTCCTACAATGAGCAGTTCTTC
CASSPMRSGGRSYNEQFF
>many|TRBJ2-5|NA|TRBV12-3/TRBV12-4
TGTGCCAGCAGTTTAAGCCCTCAAGAGACCCAGTACTTC
CASSLSPQETQYF
>NA|TRBJ1-5|TRBD1|TRBV20-1
TGCAGTGCTAGAGATAAGGGACAGGGGGCTTATAGCAATCAGCCCCAGCATTTT
CSARDKGQGAYSNQPQHF
>NA|TRBJ1-4|TRBD1|TRBV20-1
TGCAGTGCTCTCCCAGGGGGGGGGACTAATGAAAAACTGTTTTTT
CSALPGGGTNEKLFF
>NA|TRBJ1-2|NA|TRBV11-2
TGTGCCAGCAGGTCGTTAAGAGGGGCGGACTCGGTGAGCTATGGCTACACCTTC
CASRSLRGADSVSYGYTF
>NA|TRBJ2-3|TRBD2|TRBV5-5
TGTGCCAGCAGCTTGTTTAATAGCGGGAGCAAGGATACGCAGTATTTT
CASSLFNSGSKDTQYF
>NA|TRBJ2-1|NA|TRBV25-1
TGTGCCAGCAGTGAATCCCCGAACAGAAACAATGAGCAGTTCTTC
CASSESPNRNNEQFF
>NA|TRBJ2-2|TRBD1|TRBV12-3/TRBV12-4
TGTGCCAGCAGTTTCGGCCTGCGACAGGGCACCGGGGAGCTGTTTTTT
CASSFGLRQGTGELFF
>once|TRBJ2-1|NA|TRBV20-1
TGCAGTGCTAGGGGGGCTCTTAGCTCCTACAATGAGCAGTTCTTC
CSARGALSSYNEQFF
>NA|TRBJ2-7|TRBD2|TRBV12-3/TRBV12-4
TGTGCCAGCAGTTTCGCTAGCGGTGAGCAGTACTTC
CASSFASGEQYF
>NA|TRBJ2-7|NA|TRBV7-8
TGTGCCAGCAGCTCAAATTGGGACACAAGAGCCTACGAGCAGTACTTC
CASSSNWDTRAYEQYF
>few|TRBJ2-7|NA|TRBV18
TGTGCCAGCTCACCACCGGGACAAAACTACGAGCAGTACTTC
CASSPPGQNYEQYF
>NA|TRBJ2-7|TRBD1|TRBV28
TGTGCCAGCAGTTTAGTGGCAGGGGGAATCCACGAGCAGTACTTC
CASSLVAGGIHEQYF
>few|TRBJ1-2|TRBD1|TRBV4-1
TGCGCCAGCAGCCAAGATTTGGATGTTACAGGGGTCGGAGGCTACACCTTC
CASSQDLDVTGVGGYTF
>few|TRBJ2-6|NA|TRBV6-4
TGTGCCAGCAGTGATAACAAGCGGTCGGCCTCTGGGGCCAACGTCCTGACTTTC
CASSDNKRSASGANVLTF
>few|TRBJ2-5|TRBD1|TRBV5-1
TGCGCCAGCAGGTTGACAGGGGGTATTGGGGAGACCCAGTACTTC
CASRLTGGIGETQYF
>NA|TRBJ2-7|TRBD1|TRBV6-1
TGTGCCAGCAGTGAAGAGTACAGGGGAGCTGGCGAGCAGTACTTC
CASSEEYRGAGEQYF
>NA|TRBJ2-7|NA|TRBV5-6
TGTGCCAGCAGCAACTTCGACGGAACCTACGAGCAGTACTTC
CASSNFDGTYEQYF
>NA|TRBJ1-4|NA|TRBV12-3/TRBV12-4
TGTGCCAGCAGTTGGGCAGGGGATGAAAAACTGTTTTTT
CASSWAGDEKLFF
>NA|TRBJ2-7|NA|TRBV7-2
TGTGCCAGCAGCTATACAGGATCGACAAGCTCCTACGAGCAGTACTTC
CASSYTGSTSSYEQYF
>NA|TRBJ2-3|NA|TRBV11-2
TGTGCCAGCAGCGCCCAGGGGAGCACAGATACGCAGTATTTT
CASSAQGSTDTQYF
>NA|TRBJ1-2|NA|TRBV4-2
TGTGCCAGCAGCCAAGACGATGCAGGGACCTATGGCTACACCTTC
CASSQDDAGTYGYTF